Presented here are 27 T cell receptor beta chains from one specimen sequenced in a study of neoadjuvant nivolumab and ipilimumab in lung cancer. TCRdb's copy holds only in-frame clones and misses some; the assay was immunoSEQ multiplex PCR. The sample records approximately 7,000 clones, 76% being singletons. Specimen: tumor tissue, collected after neoadjuvant nivolumab, alone or with ipilimumab, at or shortly before surgery. Every receptor here comes from an adult with non-small cell lung cancer.

This clone was recorded a few times. The chain joins TRBV18 to TRBJ2-5, with D tentatively TRBD1 (7 bases). CDR1 and CDR2 (germline): KGHSH, LQKENI. The CDR3 is made up of 16 amino acids. V was pared by 2 bases and J by 5 bases, with 18 bases between. This chain's CDR3 is CASSPWRQGGEETQYF. The CDR3 DNA follows: TGTGCCAGCTCACCATGGAGACAGGGAGGTGAGGAGACCCAGTACTTC.

The rearrangement links TRBV7-9 to TRBJ2-1, with 9 bases identical to TRBD2. V gave up 7 bases and J gave up 7 bases; unmatched junction bases: 8. This CDR3 is built from 14 residues. From germline, CDR1 is SEHNR and CDR2 FQNEAQ (reference sequence). The CDR3 region is CASNPTTSGNEQFF. The CDR3 DNA sequence: TGTGCCAGCAATCCGACCACTAGCGGGAATGAGCAGTTCTTC.

The sample holds one count of this clone. This chain links TRBV7-8 with TRBJ1-5; 8 nucleotides agree with TRBD1. Trimming at V came to 4 bases and at J to 4 bases, leaving 3 bases not matched to a gene. The CDR3 extends over 14 amino acids. Germline loops: CDR1 SGHVS, CDR2 FQNEAQ. The CDR3 DNA is TGTGCCAGCAGCTCCACAGGGGGGAATCAGCCCCAGCATTTT. As protein: CASSSTGGNQPQHF.

This clone has just a few counts. The genes are TRBV7-2 and TRBJ2-6, with D possibly matching TRBD1 (6 bases). Per the germline V gene, CDR1 is SGHTA and CDR2 is FQGNSA. Trimming stripped 5 bases from V and 0 bases from J, with 8 bases between. The length of the CDR3 is 15 residues. DNA of the CDR3: TGTGCCAGCAGCCAGGGGATCTCTGGGGCCAACGTCCTGACTTTC. It specifies CASSQGISGANVLTF.

The J gene is TRBJ2-1, the V gene TRBV5-4; 8 positions agree with TRBD1. J lost 8 bases, V lost 5 bases, and 6 bases had no gene match. CDR3 length: 13 amino acids. Germline V gene data show CDR1 as SGHNT and CDR2 as YYREEE (reference sequence). CDR3 region: CASSWDRYDEQFF. CDR3 sequence (DNA): TGTGCCAGCAGTTGGGACAGGTATGATGAGCAGTTCTTC.

The rearrangement uses TRBV27 and TRBJ2-1; a possible D gene is TRBD1 (6 bases). V was trimmed by 4 bases and J by 7 bases, leaving 23 bases between them. CDR3 length: 17 residues. Germline V CDR1 and CDR2: MNHEY, SMNVEV (reference sequence). CDR3 nucleotide sequence: TGTGCCAGCAGTTGGAATCGAGCGGCCATGAGGGGGAATGAGCAGTTCTTC. It yields the protein CASSWNRAAMRGNEQFF.

The V call is TRBV7-2, the J call TRBJ2-7, with D possibly TRBD2 on 6 matching bases. V was clipped by 2 bases and J by 1 base, with 12 bases between them. CDR1 is SGHTA, CDR2 FQGNSA, per germline. This CDR3 spans 15 amino acids. The CDR3 reads CASSLRGLASYEQYF. The CDR3 nucleotides are TGTGCCAGCAGCTTAAGGGGACTCGCTTCCTACGAGCAGTACTTC.

CDR3 nucleotides: TGCGCCAGCAGTGAGAACCGTAACACCGGGGAGCTGTTTTTT. Its protein is CASSENRNTGELFF. This chain uses TRBV10-2 with TRBJ2-2, with no clear D. Trimming pared 2 bases from V and 2 bases from J, leaving 6 bases between. The CDR3 contains 14 residues. Germline CDR1 WSHSY, CDR2 SAAADI.

This chain joins TRBV10-3 and TRBJ1-2; 8 nucleotides line up with TRBD1. Trimming took 6 bases from V and 4 from J; bases not matched to a gene: 16. Germline CDR1 ENHRY, CDR2 SYGVKD. This CDR3 region has 17 residues. The CDR3 sequence: CAIREGTGSDRSYGYTF. The CDR3 nucleotides are TGTGCCATCAGGGAAGGGACAGGTTCCGATCGGAGCTATGGCTACACCTTC.

The chain carries TRBV11-2 and TRBJ1-2; 7 bases are shared with TRBD1. The CDR3 consists of 13 residues. In germline, CDR1 is SGHAT, CDR2 FQNNGV. Germline trimming cut 5 bases from V and 4 bases from J; bases unmatched to any gene: 4. The CDR3 here is CASSRGLSYGYTF. The CDR3 DNA reads TGTGCCAGCAGCAGGGGGCTGAGCTATGGCTACACCTTC.

Sample share makes this clone large. The chain joins TRBV5-1 to TRBJ1-3; D is uncertain. Between the trimmed V and J ends, which lost 2 bases and 8 bases, there was a span of 5 bases. CDR1 and CDR2 (germline): SGHRS, YFSETQ. The CDR3 extends over 11 amino acids. In DNA, the CDR3 is TGCGCCAGCAGCTTCTTGGACACCATATATTTT. This encodes CASSFLDTIYF.

This chain uses TRBV6-1 with TRBJ2-5, with 9 bases aligning to TRBD2. Germline V gives CDR1 MNHNS, CDR2 SASEGT. The CDR3 is 17 amino acids. Trimming at V came to 2 bases and at J to 1 base, leaving 8 bases not matched to a gene. The CDR3 reads CASSEFSVAGAQETQYF. In DNA form, the CDR3 reads TGTGCCAGCAGTGAATTCTCGGTAGCGGGAGCCCAAGAGACCCAGTACTTC.

V and J are TRBV5-1 and TRBJ2-2; no firm D call. The CDR3 is made up of 14 amino acids. Between the trimmed V and J ends, which lost 0 bases and 0 bases, there was a span of 3 bases. In germline, CDR1 is SGHRS, CDR2 YFSETQ. The CDR3: CASSLEPNTGELFF. CDR3 DNA sequence: TGCGCCAGCAGCTTGGAGCCGAACACCGGGGAGCTGTTTTTT.

This clone was detected only a few times. This chain links TRBV19 with TRBJ1-5, with D unresolved. CDR1 and CDR2 (germline): LNHDA, SQIVND (reference sequence). The V end was cut by 8 bases, the J end by 7 bases, with 12 bases between. This CDR3 region has 12 residues. In nucleotides, the CDR3 is TGTGCCAGTTGCCGGGCTGGACAGCCCCAGCATTTT. Encoded protein: CASCRAGQPQHF.

The chain uses TRBV6-1 and TRBJ1-1; TRBD1 matches at 10 bases. The CDR3 has 14 amino acids. Germline lookup yields CDR1 MNHNS and CDR2 SASEGT. The V and J ends lost 8 bases and 6 bases, in that order; junction bases with no gene match: 9. CDR3 amino acids: CASGPLGTGAEAFF. As DNA, the CDR3 is TGTGCCAGCGGTCCCCTTGGGACAGGGGCTGAAGCTTTCTTT.

The J gene is TRBJ2-1, the V gene TRBV7-2; 8 bases match TRBD1. The CDR3 length is 14 residues. The junction had 3 bases not matched to a gene; V was cut back by 1 base and J by 7 bases. Germline CDR1 and CDR2: SGHTA and FQGNSA. DNA of the CDR3: TGTGCCAGCAGCTTAGACAACAGGGGGAATGAGCAGTTCTTC. The encoded protein is CASSLDNRGNEQFF.

V gene TRBV15 combines with J gene TRBJ2-1; D gene unclear. The CDR3 consists of 14 residues. The V gene's germline CDR1 is LNHNV and CDR2 YYDKDF (reference sequence). The V end lost 6 bases, the J end lost 9 bases, and 18 bases lay between the germline ends. The CDR3 region is CATSYDAPGTEQFF. The CDR3 DNA sequence: TGTGCCACCAGTTACGACGCTCCCGGTACTGAGCAGTTCTTC.

The chain employs TRBV20-1 and TRBJ2-5, with no clear D. The CDR3 loop spans 11 amino acids. The V end lost 6 bases, the J end lost 1 base, and 6 bases lay between the germline ends. Germline assignment: CDR1 DFQATT and CDR2 SNEGSKA (reference sequence). The CDR3 is CSAQFQETQYF. The CDR3 bases are TGCAGTGCCCAGTTCCAAGAGACCCAGTACTTC.

The chain employs TRBV18 and TRBJ1-2, with TRBD1 matching 9 bases. J gave up 6 bases and V 4 bases, and 6 bases lay outside the gene matches. Germline-derived CDR1 and CDR2 are KGHSH and LQKENI. This CDR3 is 14 amino acids long. The CDR3, as DNA: TGTGCCAGCTCACAGGGACAGGGTGACGATGGCTACACCTTC. Translated, it gives CASSQGQGDDGYTF.

A single count supports this clone. The V call is TRBV27, the J call TRBJ2-1; D may be TRBD1 or TRBD2 (5 bases each). V dropped 3 bases and J dropped 7 bases, with 16 bases sitting between them. This CDR3 region has 15 residues. Germline V gives CDR1 MNHEY, CDR2 SMNVEV (reference sequence). This CDR3 reads CASSFRPIEGNEQFF. The CDR3 coding sequence is TGTGCCAGCAGTTTCCGGCCTATCGAGGGGAATGAGCAGTTCTTC.

The gene calls are TRBV10-3 and TRBJ1-4, with TRBD1 matching 7 bases. CDR1 is ENHRY and CDR2 is SYGVKD in the germline V gene. The CDR3 runs 14 residues. Losses at the gene ends were 4 bases for V and 9 bases for J; bases not matched to a gene: 8. CDR3 amino acids: CAISVGGGDKKLFF. CDR3 DNA sequence: TGTGCCATCAGTGTCGGAGGGGGCGATAAAAAACTGTTTTTT.

This clone was recorded once. The gene calls are TRBV2 and TRBJ2-2; D not certain. Trimming removed 6 bases at V and 5 bases at J, with 7 bases between. Germline V gene sequence: CDR1 SNHLY, CDR2 FYNNEI. The CDR3 is 12 amino acids. The CDR3 DNA follows: TGTGCCAGCAGAACGAGGACCGGGGAGCTGTTTTTT. It is translated as CASRTRTGELFF.

The chain joins TRBV5-6 to TRBJ2-1, with D possibly being TRBD2 (6 bases). The CDR3 sequence is 14 residues long. Per germline, CDR1 SGHDT and CDR2 YYEEEE. Trimming removed 6 bases at V and 4 bases at J, with 14 bases between. For the CDR3, the DNA is TGTGCCAGCAACGGGCGGGAACTATACAATGAGCAGTTCTTC. Protein product: CASNGRELYNEQFF.

V and J are TRBV2 and TRBJ2-7; D is ambiguous. V gave up 5 bases and J gave up 3 bases, with 17 bases separating them. Per germline, CDR1 SNHLY and CDR2 FYNNEI. The CDR3 is 15 residues long. In DNA, the CDR3 is TGTGCCAGCAGTTCGTGGCCAAGGGCGCGCTACGAGCAGTACTTC. Encoded protein: CASSSWPRARYEQYF.

V and J are TRBV5-1 and TRBJ2-1; no firm D call. Germline values: CDR1 SGHRS, CDR2 YFSETQ. The V end was cut by 4 bases, the J end by 0 bases, with 14 bases between. The CDR3 has 16 amino acids. CDR3 protein: CASSRTPASSYNEQFF. The CDR3 bases are TGCGCCAGCAGCAGGACCCCCGCCTCCTCCTACAATGAGCAGTTCTTC.

This chain links TRBV7-2 with TRBJ1-2; D gene uncertain. The CDR3 has 15 amino acids. Germline CDR1 is SGHTA and CDR2 is FQGNSA. The V and J ends lost 2 bases and 3 bases respectively, with 13 bases between them. The CDR3 region is CASSLSPIEDYGYTF. The CDR3 nucleotides read TGTGCCAGCAGCTTAAGCCCAATCGAGGACTATGGCTACACCTTC.

The chain recombines TRBV11-3 with TRBJ2-5; D may be TRBD1 (5 bases). The CDR3 contains 13 residues. CDR1 is SGHNT, CDR2 YENEEA, per germline. The V end was cut by 5 bases, the J end by 0 bases, with 7 bases between. Here the CDR3 DNA reads TGTGCCAGCAGCAGGGGAAACCAAGAGACCCAGTACTTC. Amino acids: CASSRGNQETQYF.